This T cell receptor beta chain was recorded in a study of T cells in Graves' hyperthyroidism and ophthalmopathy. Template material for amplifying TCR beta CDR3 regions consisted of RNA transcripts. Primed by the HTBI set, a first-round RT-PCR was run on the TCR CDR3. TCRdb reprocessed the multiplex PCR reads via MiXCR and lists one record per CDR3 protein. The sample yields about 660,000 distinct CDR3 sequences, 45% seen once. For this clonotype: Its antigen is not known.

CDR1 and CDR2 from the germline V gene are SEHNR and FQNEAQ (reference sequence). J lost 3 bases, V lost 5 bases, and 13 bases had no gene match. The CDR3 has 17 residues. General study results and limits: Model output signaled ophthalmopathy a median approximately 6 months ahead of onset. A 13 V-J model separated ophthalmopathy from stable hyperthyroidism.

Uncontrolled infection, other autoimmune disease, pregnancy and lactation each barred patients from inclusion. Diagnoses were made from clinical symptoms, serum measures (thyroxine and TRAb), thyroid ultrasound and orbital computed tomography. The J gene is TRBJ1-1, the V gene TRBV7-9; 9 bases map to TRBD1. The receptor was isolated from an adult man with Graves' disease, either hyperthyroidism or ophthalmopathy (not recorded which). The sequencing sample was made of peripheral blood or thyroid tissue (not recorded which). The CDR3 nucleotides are TGTGCCAGCAGCCTACCCCGCCGGGACAGGGAGTACACTGAAGCTTTCTTT. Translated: CASSLPRRDREYTEAFF. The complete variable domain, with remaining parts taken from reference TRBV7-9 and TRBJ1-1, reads DTGVSQNPRHKITKRGQNVTFRCDPISEHNRLYWYRQTLGQGPEFLTYFQNEAQLEKSRLLSDRFSAERPKGSFSTLEIQRTEQGDSAMYLCASSLPRRDREYTEAFFGQGTRLTVV.